These 3 T cell receptor beta chains were all obtained from the same sample, sequenced in a study of vaccination and CD4 T cells after COVID-19. Cultured CD4+ T cell DNA underwent sequencing with the Oncomine TCR Beta short-read assay. MiXCR, applied by TCRdb to the PCR reads, yields one record per CDR3 protein. The data show 15,000 to 20,000 distinct CDR3 sequences, around half seen once. Their antigens are not known. The treatment is: approximately 10-day PBMC culture with coronavirus spike peptide pools or control peptides (ViraFEST assay). Specimen: CD4+ T cells from blood, cultured in vitro, collected after SARS-CoV-2 vaccination. All receptors come from a human donor who had recovered from COVID-19.

The sample holds a few counts of this clonotype. This rearrangement joins TRBV7-9 to TRBJ2-5, with TRBD2 matching 9 bases. From germline, CDR1 is SEHNR and CDR2 FQNEAQ (reference sequence). The CDR3 totals 16 residues. Germline trimming cut 2 bases from V and 5 bases from J; bases unmatched to any gene: 9. The CDR3 spells CASSLKGLAVRETQYF. The CDR3 region has the DNA TGTGCCAGCAGCTTAAAGGGACTAGCCGTAAGGGAGACCCAGTACTTC.

The gene calls are TRBV12-3 or TRBV12-4 and TRBJ2-3; D is ambiguous. V gave up 2 bases and J gave up 7 bases, with 4 bases separating them. This CDR3 is built from 11 residues. The DNA of the CDR3 is TGTGCCAGCAGTTTAACTCATACGCAGTATTTT. This encodes CASSLTHTQYF.

The chain recombines TRBV21-1 with TRBJ1-1; TRBD1, the table's D call, was not compared with the DNA. TRBV21-1 has pseudogene status. The CDR3 spans 14 residues. The DNA for the CDR3 is TGTGCCAGCCATGCCGGGGAGCTGGACACTGAAGCTTTCTTT. Its protein is CASHAGELDTEAFF.